This T cell receptor (beta chain) was captured by sequencing in a study of T cells in narcolepsy. In the study overall: Enrolled donors included narcolepsy type 1 or type 2 patients and healthy controls. Findings and limits, study-wide: HCRT-specific and TRIB2-specific autoreactive clonotypes appeared among same-patient CSF and blood CD4+ clonotypes.

As concerns this clone: Antigen specificity is unknown.

The method was immunoSEQ multiplex PCR; TCRdb's version includes in-frame clones alone and lacks a portion of them. The sample consists of 30,000 to 35,000 clones, 79% of them appearing once. Germline assignment: CDR1 SGHAT and CDR2 FQNNGV. The trim removed 2 bases at V and 2 bases at J, leaving 1 base unmatched. The CDR3 totals 14 residues. This receptor was obtained from a human donor in good health. The V gene is TRBV11-2, the J gene TRBJ2-7; 9 nucleotides align to TRBD2. The sample was memory (CD45RA-) CD4+ T cells from blood. CDR3 loop: CASSLLAGTYEQYF. The CDR3 region has the DNA TGTGCCAGCAGCTTACTAGCGGGGACCTACGAGCAGTACTTC. Using reference TRBV11-2 and TRBJ2-7 for the parts outside the CDR3, the full variable domain is EAGVAQSPRYKIIEKRQSVAFWCNPISGHATLYWYQQILGQGPKLLIQFQNNGVVDDSQLPKDRFSAERLKGVDSTLKIQPAKLEDSAVYLCASSLLAGTYEQYFGPGTRLTVT.